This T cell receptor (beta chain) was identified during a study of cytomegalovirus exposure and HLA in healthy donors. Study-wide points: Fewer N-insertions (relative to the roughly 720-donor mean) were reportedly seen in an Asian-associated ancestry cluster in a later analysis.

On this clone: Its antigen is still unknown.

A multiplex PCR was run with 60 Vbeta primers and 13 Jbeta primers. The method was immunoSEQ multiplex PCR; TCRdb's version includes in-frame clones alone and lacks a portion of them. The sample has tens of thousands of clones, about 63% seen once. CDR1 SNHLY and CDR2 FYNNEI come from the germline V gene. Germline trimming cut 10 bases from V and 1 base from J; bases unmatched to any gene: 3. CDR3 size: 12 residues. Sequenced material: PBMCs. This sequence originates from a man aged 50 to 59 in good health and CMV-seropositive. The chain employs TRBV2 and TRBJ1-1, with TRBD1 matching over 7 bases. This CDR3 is CATRQGNTEAFF. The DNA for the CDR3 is TGTGCCACCAGACAGGGGAACACTGAAGCTTTCTTT. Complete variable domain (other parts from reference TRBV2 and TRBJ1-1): EPEVTQTPSHQVTQMGQEVILRCVPISNHLYFYWYRQILGQKVEFLVSFYNNEISEKSEIFDDQFSVERPDGSNFTLKIRSTKLEDSAMYFCATRQGNTEAFFGQGTRLTVV.